The source of this TCR beta chain is a study of radiation and T cells in renal cell carcinoma. Study observations and caveats: Without pretreatment biopsies, baseline tumor clonotype presence was undetermined. Top tumor clonotypes rose in blood 2 weeks post-radiation, then contracted.

The germline CDR1 and CDR2 sequences are MNHEY and SMNVEV (reference sequence). V dropped 2 bases and J dropped 7 bases, with 14 bases sitting between them. The length of the CDR3 is 14 residues. Libraries were prepared by immunoSEQ multiplex PCR; TCRdb keeps only in-frame clonotypes and omits some of them. The sample includes about 40,000 clones, 82% of them seen just once. Time point specified: blood 4 weeks post-SBRT, at nephrectomy. Treatment indicated: 15 Gy SBRT to primary tumor, nephrectomy 4 weeks later. Blood was sampled at baseline, 2 weeks and 4 weeks after SBRT. Clear cell pathology was present in this patient's renal cell carcinoma. Details on this clone: Its antigen is not known.

The sample in question was blood, obtained from a patient whose treatment included radiotherapy and nephrectomy. The chain couples TRBV27 to TRBJ1-2; D gene unclear. The receptor was isolated from a woman aged 70-85 years with renal cell carcinoma. Written as DNA, the CDR3 is TGTGCCAGCAGTTTAACAAGGGCGGGCCTTGGCTACACCTTC. Protein product: CASSLTRAGLGYTF.